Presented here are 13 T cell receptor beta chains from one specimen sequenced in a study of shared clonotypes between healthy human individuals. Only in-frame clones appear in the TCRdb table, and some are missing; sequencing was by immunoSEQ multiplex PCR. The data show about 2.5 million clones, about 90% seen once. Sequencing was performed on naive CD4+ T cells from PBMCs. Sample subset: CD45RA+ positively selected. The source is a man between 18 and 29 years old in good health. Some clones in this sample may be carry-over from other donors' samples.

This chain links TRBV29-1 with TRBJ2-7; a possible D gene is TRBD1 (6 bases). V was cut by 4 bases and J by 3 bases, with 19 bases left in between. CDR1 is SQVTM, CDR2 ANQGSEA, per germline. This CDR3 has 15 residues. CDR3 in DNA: TGCAGCGTTGGGGGCGGAGGACTCAGGGGCTACGAGCAGTACTTC. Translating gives CSVGGGGLRGYEQYF.

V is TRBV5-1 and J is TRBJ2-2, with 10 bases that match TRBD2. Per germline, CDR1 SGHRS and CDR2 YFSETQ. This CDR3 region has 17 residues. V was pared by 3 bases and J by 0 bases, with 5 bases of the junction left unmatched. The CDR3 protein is CASSSTGLAANTGELFF. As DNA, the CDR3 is TGCGCCAGCAGCTCCACCGGACTAGCGGCGAACACCGGGGAGCTGTTTTTT.

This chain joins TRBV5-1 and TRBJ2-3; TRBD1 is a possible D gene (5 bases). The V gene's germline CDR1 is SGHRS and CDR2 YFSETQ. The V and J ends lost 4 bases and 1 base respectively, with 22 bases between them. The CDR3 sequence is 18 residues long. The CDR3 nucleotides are TGCGCCAGCAGCACGCCCCCCACCCAGGGCCCTCGCACAGATACGCAGTATTTT. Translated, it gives CASSTPPTQGPRTDTQYF.

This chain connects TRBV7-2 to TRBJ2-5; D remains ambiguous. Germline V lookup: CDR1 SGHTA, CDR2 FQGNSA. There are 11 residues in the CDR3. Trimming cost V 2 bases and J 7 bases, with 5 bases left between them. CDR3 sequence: CASSLIGTQYF. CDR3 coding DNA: TGTGCCAGCAGCTTAATAGGGACCCAGTACTTC.

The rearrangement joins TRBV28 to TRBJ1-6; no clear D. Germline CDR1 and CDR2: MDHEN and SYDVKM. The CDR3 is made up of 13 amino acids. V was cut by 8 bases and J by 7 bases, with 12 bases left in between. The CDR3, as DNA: TGTGCCAGCGTAACCTACCGAAATTCACCCCTCCACTTT. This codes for CASVTYRNSPLHF.

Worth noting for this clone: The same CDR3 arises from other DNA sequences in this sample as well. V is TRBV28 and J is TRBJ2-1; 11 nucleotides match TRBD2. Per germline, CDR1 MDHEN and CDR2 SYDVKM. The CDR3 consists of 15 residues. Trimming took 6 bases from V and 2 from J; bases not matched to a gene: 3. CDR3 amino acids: CASSLSGRAYNEQFF. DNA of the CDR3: TGTGCCAGCAGCCTTAGCGGGAGGGCCTACAATGAGCAGTTCTTC.

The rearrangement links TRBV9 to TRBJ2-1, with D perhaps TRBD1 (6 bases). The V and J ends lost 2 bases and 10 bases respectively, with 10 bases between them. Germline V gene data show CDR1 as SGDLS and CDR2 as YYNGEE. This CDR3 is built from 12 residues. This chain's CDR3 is CASSVLGTEQFF. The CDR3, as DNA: TGTGCCAGCAGCGTTCTAGGGACAGAGCAGTTCTTC.

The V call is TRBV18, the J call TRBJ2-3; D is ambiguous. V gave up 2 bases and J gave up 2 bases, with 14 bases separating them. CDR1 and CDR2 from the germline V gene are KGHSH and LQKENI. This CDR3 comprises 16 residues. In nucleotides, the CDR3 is TGTGCCAGCTCACCATTTCCGTCCCGGCCCACAGATACGCAGTATTTT. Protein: CASSPFPSRPTDTQYF.

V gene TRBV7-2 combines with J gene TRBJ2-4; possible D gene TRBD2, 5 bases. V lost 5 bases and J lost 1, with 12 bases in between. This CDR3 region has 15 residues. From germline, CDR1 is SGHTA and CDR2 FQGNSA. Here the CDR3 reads CASSPPWEAKNIQYF. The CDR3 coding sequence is TGTGCCAGCAGCCCGCCGTGGGAGGCCAAAAACATTCAGTACTTC.

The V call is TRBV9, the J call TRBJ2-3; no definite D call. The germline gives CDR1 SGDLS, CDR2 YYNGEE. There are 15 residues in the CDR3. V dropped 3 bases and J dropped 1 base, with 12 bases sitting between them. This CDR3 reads CASSATPLRTDTQYF. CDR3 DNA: TGTGCCAGCAGCGCGACTCCTCTTCGCACAGATACGCAGTATTTT.

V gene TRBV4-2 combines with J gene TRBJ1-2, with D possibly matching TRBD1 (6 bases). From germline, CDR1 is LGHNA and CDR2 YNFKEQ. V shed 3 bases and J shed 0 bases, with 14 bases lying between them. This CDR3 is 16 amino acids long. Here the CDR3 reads CASSHPGTPANYGYTF. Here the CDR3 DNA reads TGTGCCAGCAGCCATCCCGGGACACCAGCTAACTATGGCTACACCTTC.

The CDR3 loop is CASSLRGRASGNTGELFF. The CDR3 nucleotides read TGTGCCAGCAGTTTAAGGGGCCGGGCTAGCGGGAACACCGGGGAGCTGTTTTTT. J is TRBJ2-2 and V is TRBV28; 7 bases fit TRBD2. Germline V gene sequence: CDR1 MDHEN, CDR2 SYDVKM. The CDR3 runs 18 residues. The trim removed 2 bases at V and 1 base at J, leaving 10 bases unmatched.

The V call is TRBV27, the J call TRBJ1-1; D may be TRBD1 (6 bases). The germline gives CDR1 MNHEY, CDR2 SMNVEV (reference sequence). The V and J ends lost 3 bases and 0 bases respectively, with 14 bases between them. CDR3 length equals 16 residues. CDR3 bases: TGTGCCAGCAGTTTCCGGCCAGGGGCCATGAACACTGAAGCTTTCTTT. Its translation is CASSFRPGAMNTEAFF.